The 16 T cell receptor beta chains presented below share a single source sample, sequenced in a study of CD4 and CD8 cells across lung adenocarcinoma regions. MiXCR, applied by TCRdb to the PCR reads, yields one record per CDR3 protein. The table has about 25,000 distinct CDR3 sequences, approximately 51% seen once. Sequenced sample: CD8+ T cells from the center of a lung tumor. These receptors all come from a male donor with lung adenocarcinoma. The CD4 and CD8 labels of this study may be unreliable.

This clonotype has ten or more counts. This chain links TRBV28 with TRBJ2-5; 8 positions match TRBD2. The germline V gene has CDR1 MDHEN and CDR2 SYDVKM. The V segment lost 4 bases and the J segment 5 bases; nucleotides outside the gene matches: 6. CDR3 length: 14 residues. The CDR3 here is CASSWARGGETQYF. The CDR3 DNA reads TGTGCCAGCAGTTGGGCCCGGGGGGGGGAGACCCAGTACTTC.

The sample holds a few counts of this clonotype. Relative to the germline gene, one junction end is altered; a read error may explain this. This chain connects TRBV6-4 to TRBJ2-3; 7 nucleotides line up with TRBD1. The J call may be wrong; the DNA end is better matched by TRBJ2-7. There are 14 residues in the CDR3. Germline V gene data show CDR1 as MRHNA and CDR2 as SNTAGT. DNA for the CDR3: TGTGCCGGCAGGGGGTTGCGAGCCAAAGACACGCAGTACTTC. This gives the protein CAGRGLRAKDTQYF.

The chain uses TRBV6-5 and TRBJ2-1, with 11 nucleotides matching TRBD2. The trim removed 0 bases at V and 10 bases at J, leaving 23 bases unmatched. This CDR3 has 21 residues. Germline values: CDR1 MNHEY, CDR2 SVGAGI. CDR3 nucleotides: TGTGCCAGCAGTTACTCGAATATCGGTTGGGAAGAGACTAGCGGGATATGGGAGCAGTTCTTC. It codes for CASSYSNIGWEETSGIWEQFF.

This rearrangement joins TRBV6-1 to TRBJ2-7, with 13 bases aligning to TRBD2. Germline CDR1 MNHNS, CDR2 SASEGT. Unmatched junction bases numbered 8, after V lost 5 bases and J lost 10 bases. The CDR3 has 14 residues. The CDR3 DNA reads TGTGCCAGCAGTCCGGGACTAGCGGGATTTAAACAGTACTTC. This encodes CASSPGLAGFKQYF.

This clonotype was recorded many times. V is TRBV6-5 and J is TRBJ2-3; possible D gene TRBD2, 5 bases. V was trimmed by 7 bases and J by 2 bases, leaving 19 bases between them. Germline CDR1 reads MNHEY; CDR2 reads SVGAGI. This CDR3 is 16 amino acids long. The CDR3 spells CASNPRTPPPTDTQYF. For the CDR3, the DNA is TGTGCCAGCAACCCGAGGACTCCGCCACCCACAGATACGCAGTATTTT.

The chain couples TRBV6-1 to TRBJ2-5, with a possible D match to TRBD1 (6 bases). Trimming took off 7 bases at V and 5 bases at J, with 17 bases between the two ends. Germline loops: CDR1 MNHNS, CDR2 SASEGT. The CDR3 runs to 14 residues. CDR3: CASTLRGYRETQYF. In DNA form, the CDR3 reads TGTGCCAGCACCCTCAGGGGTTATCGGGAGACCCAGTACTTC.

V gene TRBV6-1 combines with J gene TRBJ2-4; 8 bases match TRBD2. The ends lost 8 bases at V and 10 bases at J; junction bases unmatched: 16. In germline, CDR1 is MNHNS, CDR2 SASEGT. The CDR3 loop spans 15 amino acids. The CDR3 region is CASSTGGLATNIQYF. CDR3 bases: TGTGCCAGCTCCACGGGGGGGCTAGCCACAAATATTCAGTACTTC.

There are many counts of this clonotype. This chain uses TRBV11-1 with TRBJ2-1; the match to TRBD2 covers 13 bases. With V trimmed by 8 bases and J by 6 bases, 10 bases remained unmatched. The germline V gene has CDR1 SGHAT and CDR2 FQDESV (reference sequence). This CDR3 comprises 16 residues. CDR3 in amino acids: CASQDPGTSGANEQFF. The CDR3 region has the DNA TGTGCCAGCCAGGACCCCGGGACTAGCGGGGCCAATGAGCAGTTCTTC.

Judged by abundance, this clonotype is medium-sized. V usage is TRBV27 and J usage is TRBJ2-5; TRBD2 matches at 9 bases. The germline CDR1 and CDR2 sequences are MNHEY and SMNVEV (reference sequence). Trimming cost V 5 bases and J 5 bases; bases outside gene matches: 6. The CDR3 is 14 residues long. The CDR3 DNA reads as TGTGCCAGCAGTCCTCTTAGCGGGGGTGAGACCCAGTACTTC. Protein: CASSPLSGGETQYF.

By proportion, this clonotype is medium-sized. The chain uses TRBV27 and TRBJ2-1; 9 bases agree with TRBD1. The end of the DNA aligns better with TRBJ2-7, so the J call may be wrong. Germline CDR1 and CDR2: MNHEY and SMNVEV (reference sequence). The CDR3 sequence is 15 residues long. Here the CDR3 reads CASSVTGGTVYEQYF. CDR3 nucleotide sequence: TGTGCCAGCAGTGTCACAGGGGGCACTGTCTACGAGCAGTACTTC.

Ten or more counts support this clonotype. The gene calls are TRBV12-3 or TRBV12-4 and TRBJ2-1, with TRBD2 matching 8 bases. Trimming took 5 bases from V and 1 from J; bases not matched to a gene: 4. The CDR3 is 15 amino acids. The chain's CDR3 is CASSLSGVSYNEQFF. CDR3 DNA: TGTGCCAGCAGTCTTAGCGGGGTTTCCTACAATGAGCAGTTCTTC.

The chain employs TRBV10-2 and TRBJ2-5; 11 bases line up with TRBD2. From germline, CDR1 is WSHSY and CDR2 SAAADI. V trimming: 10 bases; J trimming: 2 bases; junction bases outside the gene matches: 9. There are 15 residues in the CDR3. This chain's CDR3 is CATGVTSGVQETQYF. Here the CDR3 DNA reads TGCGCCACCGGCGTGACTAGCGGGGTTCAAGAGACCCAGTACTTC.

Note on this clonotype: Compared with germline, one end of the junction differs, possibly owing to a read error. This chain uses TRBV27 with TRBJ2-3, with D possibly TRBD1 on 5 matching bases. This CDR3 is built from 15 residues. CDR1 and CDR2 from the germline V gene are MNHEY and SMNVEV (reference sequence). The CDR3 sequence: CARGLDSSGPETQYF. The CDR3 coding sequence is TGTGCCAGGGGCTTAGACAGCAGTGGCCCAGAGACGCAGTATTTC.

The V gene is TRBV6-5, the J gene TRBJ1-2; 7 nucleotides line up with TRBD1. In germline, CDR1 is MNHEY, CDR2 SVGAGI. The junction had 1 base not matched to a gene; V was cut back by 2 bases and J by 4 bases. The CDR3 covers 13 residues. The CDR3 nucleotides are TGTGCCAGCAGTTACCGGGACAGCTATGGCTACACCTTC. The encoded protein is CASSYRDSYGYTF.

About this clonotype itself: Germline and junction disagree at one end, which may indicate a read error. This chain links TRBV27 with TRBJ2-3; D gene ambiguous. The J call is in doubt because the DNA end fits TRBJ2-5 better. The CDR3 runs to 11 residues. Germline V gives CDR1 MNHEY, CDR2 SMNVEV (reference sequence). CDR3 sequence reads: CGSSYKDTQYF. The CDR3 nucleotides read TGTGGGAGCAGTTACAAAGATACCCAGTACTTC.

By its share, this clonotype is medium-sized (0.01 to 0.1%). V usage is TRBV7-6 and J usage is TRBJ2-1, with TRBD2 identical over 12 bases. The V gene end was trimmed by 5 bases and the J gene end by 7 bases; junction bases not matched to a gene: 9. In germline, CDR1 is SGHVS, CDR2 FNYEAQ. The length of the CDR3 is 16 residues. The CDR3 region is CASSNRASGRGNEQFF. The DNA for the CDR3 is TGTGCCAGCAGCAATAGGGCTAGCGGGAGGGGAAATGAGCAGTTCTTC.